This entry describes one T cell receptor (beta chain). CDR1 and CDR2 from the germline V gene are GTSNPN and SVGIG (reference sequence). Germline trimming cut 7 bases from V and 1 base from J; bases unmatched to any gene: 2. The CDR3 totals 13 residues. These data belong to a study of shared clonotypes between healthy human individuals. Repertoires were generated with immunoSEQ multiplex PCR, while TCRdb's copy carries only in-frame clones and drops some. The sample carries about 2 million clones, about 95% recorded once. Naive CD8 populations comprised CD45RO-negative cells positively selected for CCR7, excluding terminally differentiated effector memory CD45RA+ cells.

Sequencing was carried out using naive CD8+ T cells sorted from blood. The chain employs TRBV30 and TRBJ2-3; the match to TRBD1 covers 10 bases. This clonotype was obtained from a man younger than 35 in good health. The CDR3 protein is CAFDRGRTDTQYF. In DNA form, the CDR3 reads TGTGCCTTTGACAGGGGGCGCACAGATACGCAGTATTTT.